The 20 T cell receptor beta chains reported below all come from one sample, sequenced in a study of glioma-infiltrating T cells. Using RNA template, CDR3s of TCR alpha and beta were amplified with iRepertoire arm-PCR. TCRdb processed the multiplex PCR reads anew with MiXCR; each CDR3 protein has one entry. The sample includes fewer than 200,000 distinct CDR3 sequences, more than 25% of them seen just once. The sequenced sample consisted of glioma tissue, nonneoplastic brain tissue, or PBMCs (not recorded which). These receptor sequences come from a human donor with low-grade glioma or glioblastoma, undergoing nonglioma brain surgery, or in good health (not recorded which).

There are a few counts of this clonotype. One end of the junction is discordant with germline, which a read error may explain. The chain recombines TRBV19 with TRBJ2-3, with TRBD2 as a possible D gene (6 bases). There are 14 residues in the CDR3. From germline, CDR1 is LNHDA and CDR2 SQIVND (reference sequence). The CDR3 protein is CASSMVTSTDAQYF. CDR3 nucleotide sequence: TGTGCCAGTAGTATGGTCACTAGCACAGATGCGCAGTATTTT. Complete variable domain (other parts from reference TRBV19 and TRBJ2-3): DGGITQSPKYLFRKEGQNVTLSCEQNLNHDAMYWYRQDPGQGLRLIYYSQIVNDFQKGDIAEGYSVSREKKESFPLTVTSAQKNPTAFYLCASSMVTSTDAQYFGPGTRLTVL.

This clonotype was seen a few times. The rearrangement links TRBV13 to TRBJ2-3; 14 nucleotides agree with TRBD2. CDR1 and CDR2 (germline): PRHDT, FYEKMQ (reference sequence). The junction had 8 bases not matched to a gene; V was cut back by 1 base and J by 5 bases. This CDR3 is 18 amino acids long. CDR3 nucleotide sequence: TGTGCCAGCAGCTTAGAGCCCGGACTAGCGGGAGGAGGAGATACGCAGTATTTT. This codes for CASSLEPGLAGGGDTQYF. The full variable domain, in which reference TRBV13 and TRBJ2-3 provide the parts outside the CDR3, is AAGVIQSPRHLIKEKRETATLKCYPIPRHDTVYWYQQGPGQDPQFLISFYEKMQSDKGSIPDRFSAQQFSDYHSELNMSSLELGDSALYFCASSLEPGLAGGGDTQYFGPGTRLTVL.

This clonotype was seen ten or more times. The rearrangement joins TRBV6-2 or TRBV6-3 to TRBJ1-2; TRBD1 agrees at 9 bases. Germline V gene sequence: CDR1 MNHEY, CDR2 SVGEGT. Trimming removed 0 bases from V and 4 bases from J; junction bases left unmatched: 3. The CDR3 is 15 amino acids. The CDR3 DNA reads as TGTGCCAGCAGTTACTCGCCGGACAGGGGCTATGGCTACACCTTC. It encodes CASSYSPDRGYGYTF.

This clonotype was seen repeatedly, ten times or more. This chain connects TRBV6-1 to TRBJ2-1, with 9 bases fitting TRBD2. The CDR3 covers 14 residues. Germline CDR1 and CDR2: MNHNS and SASEGT. After removal of 5 bases from V and 5 bases from J, the junction contained 4 bases not matched to a gene. CDR3 region: CASSLAGRNNEQFF. DNA for the CDR3: TGTGCCAGCAGTCTAGCGGGAAGGAACAATGAGCAGTTCTTC.

This clonotype was counted ten times or more. J is TRBJ2-7 and V is TRBV7-2; TRBD1 is a possible D gene (5 bases). Germline values: CDR1 SGHTA, CDR2 FQGNSA. The CDR3 loop spans 14 amino acids. Trimming pared 1 base from V and 0 bases from J, leaving 7 bases between. The CDR3: CASSLGRDSYEQYF. In nucleotides, the CDR3 is TGTGCCAGCAGCTTAGGCAGGGACTCCTACGAGCAGTACTTC.

In this sample, this clonotype turned up many times. This chain joins TRBV20-1 and TRBJ2-3, with no clear D. The germline V and J ends were trimmed by 5 bases and 1 base, with 13 bases remaining between them. Germline V gives CDR1 DFQATT, CDR2 SNEGSKA (reference sequence). This CDR3 spans 14 amino acids. The CDR3 here is CSAYDLPGTDTQYF. The CDR3 DNA reads as TGCAGTGCTTACGACTTGCCTGGCACAGATACGCAGTATTTT.

This clonotype occurred many times. The J gene is TRBJ2-7, the V gene TRBV20-1; no clear D. The CDR3 totals 13 residues. V was clipped by 0 bases and J by 6 bases, with 12 bases between them. The germline V gene encodes CDR1 DFQATT and CDR2 SNEGSKA (reference sequence). The CDR3 spells CSAREAALVEQYF. The CDR3 coding sequence is TGCAGTGCTAGAGAGGCGGCCTTGGTCGAGCAGTACTTC.

Here the CDR3 reads CASSLGRLMGAKNIQYF. The CDR3 bases are TGTGCCAGCAGTTTAGGTCGGCTGATGGGGGCCAAAAACATTCAGTACTTC. The genes are TRBV12-3 or TRBV12-4 and TRBJ2-4, with D hard to call. The CDR3 contains 17 residues. Trimming pared 1 base from V and 1 base from J, leaving 14 bases between.

The chain joins TRBV18 to TRBJ2-1; unclear D gene. Trimming took off 9 bases at V and 10 bases at J, with 13 bases between the two ends. This CDR3 spans 11 amino acids. Germline V gene data show CDR1 as KGHSH and CDR2 as LQKENI. The CDR3 here is CARARYYEQFF. In nucleotides, the CDR3 is TGTGCCAGGGCACGTTACTACGAGCAGTTCTTC.

This clonotype was recorded many times. A much larger clonotype is one base distant, so this may be a read error. The gene calls are TRBV7-6 and TRBJ2-5; D unclear. Trimming removed 3 bases from V and 5 bases from J, with 7 bases in between. Germline loops: CDR1 SGHVS, CDR2 FNYEAQ. This CDR3 has 12 residues. In DNA form, the CDR3 reads TGTGCCAGCAGCTTCGCCGGGGAGACCCAGTACTTC. This sequence encodes CASSFAGETQYF.

Comment on this clonotype: A much bigger clone sits one base away, suggesting this may be a read error. The chain employs TRBV12-3 or TRBV12-4 and TRBJ2-7; D possibly corresponds to TRBD1 (6 bases). This CDR3 region has 13 residues. In DNA form, the CDR3 reads TGTGCCAGCCGTACGACAGGAAACTACGAGCGGTACTTC. It specifies CASRTTGNYERYF.

This clonotype was seen at least ten times. This sequence joins TRBV27 and TRBJ2-2, with D unresolved. The CDR3 consists of 15 residues. Deletions cut 3 bases from V and 1 base from J, with 9 bases between. Germline V gene lookup returns CDR1 MNHEY and CDR2 SMNVEV (reference sequence). DNA for the CDR3: TGTGCCAGCAGTTTGTGGGGTCAGAACACCGGGGAGCTGTTTTTT. Translated, it gives CASSLWGQNTGELFF.

Ten or more counts support this clonotype. This chain uses TRBV7-3 with TRBJ1-1, with D possibly TRBD1 on 6 matching bases. Germline CDR1 is SGHTA and CDR2 is FQGTGA. V was clipped by 5 bases and J by 5 bases, with 12 bases between them. This CDR3 region has 13 residues. The CDR3 DNA reads as TGTGCCAGCAGCCCGAAAGGGGGAACTGAAGCTTTCTTT. Its translation is CASSPKGGTEAFF.

Only a few counts were recorded for this clonotype. V and J are TRBV29-1 and TRBJ1-2; 8 nucleotides match TRBD1. The CDR3 has 14 amino acids. Germline CDR1 is SQVTM and CDR2 is ANQGSEA. The junction had 5 bases not matched to a gene; V was cut back by 1 base and J by 4 bases. CDR3 amino acids: CSVEGSRGLYGYTF. Here the CDR3 DNA reads TGCAGCGTTGAAGGGAGCAGGGGGCTCTATGGCTACACCTTC.

As for this clonotype: Mismatch with germline at one junction end may stem from a read error. V gene TRBV12-3 or TRBV12-4 combines with J gene TRBJ1-1, with D hard to call. This CDR3 is built from 11 residues. The CDR3 sequence is CASSSTYSALF. In nucleotides, the CDR3 is TGTGCCAGCAGTTCAACTTATTCAGCTCTCTTT.

The sample holds many counts of this clonotype. This chain joins TRBV7-2 and TRBJ2-1, with D maybe TRBD2 (5 bases). Trimming took off 5 bases at V and 4 bases at J, with 9 bases between the two ends. The CDR3 sequence is 13 residues long. Germline V gene sequence: CDR1 SGHTA, CDR2 FQGNSA. CDR3 in amino acids: CASSITRYNEQFF. Here the CDR3 DNA reads TGTGCCAGCAGCATAACTAGATACAATGAGCAGTTCTTC.

This clonotype was detected many times. CDR3 amino acids: CSARDNTGGFHNEQFF. The CDR3 DNA sequence: TGCAGTGCTAGGGACAACACAGGGGGCTTCCACAATGAGCAGTTCTTC. This chain connects TRBV20-1 to TRBJ2-1, with 9 bases lining up with TRBD1. The CDR3 spans 16 residues. V lost 3 bases and J lost 5; bases outside the gene matches: 11. Germline CDR1 is DFQATT and CDR2 is SNEGSKA (reference sequence).

Details on this clonotype: A single base separates this from a much larger clone, so it may be a read error. The chain couples TRBV4-1 to TRBJ2-1, with D possibly TRBD1 on 5 matching bases. The CDR3 consists of 13 residues. CDR1 and CDR2 from the germline V gene are MGHRA and YSYEKL. The DNA of the CDR3 is TGCGCCAGCAGCCAAGAAAGGGGCAATGAGAAGTTCTTC. Its translation is CASSQERGNEKFF.

In DNA form, the CDR3 reads TGTGCCAGCAGTTTACTAGCGGGAGCAATCGACGAGCAGTACTTC. Translation gives CASSLLAGAIDEQYF. The V call is TRBV12-3 or TRBV12-4, the J call TRBJ2-7, with 10 bases matching TRBD2. This CDR3 is built from 15 residues. J was trimmed by 5 bases and V by 2 bases; bases with no gene match: 6.

The chain recombines TRBV12-3 or TRBV12-4 with TRBJ2-5, with 7 bases identical to TRBD2. The DNA end is a closer match to TRBJ2-1, so the J assignment may be wrong. This CDR3 spans 15 amino acids. The CDR3 region is CASSFLAEEVDEQFF. As DNA, the CDR3 is TGTGCCAGCAGTTTTCTAGCGGAGGAGGTAGATGAGCAGTTCTTC.